The 30 T cell receptor beta chains listed next were all sequenced from one sample in a study of molecular identifiers for immune sequencing clone quantification. TCRdb re-called the PCR reads through MiXCR, storing one row per CDR3 protein. The table records approximately 320,000 distinct CDR3 sequences, 24% of them present only once. Sample: naive CD8+ T cells from blood, with Jurkat cell RNA spiked in. Noted subset: FACS-sorted CD8+CD4-CCR7+CD45RA+ naive T cells. These receptor sequences come from a human donor in good health. Some libraries in this study had Jurkat cell RNA spiked in.

At least ten counts were recorded for this clonotype. The rearrangement uses TRBV4-3 and TRBJ2-4; D unresolved. This CDR3 spans 15 amino acids. Trimming took 1 base from V and 2 from J, leaving 9 bases between them. Looked up from germline, CDR1 is LGHNA and CDR2 is YSLEER. CDR3 sequence reads: CASSQVSTPKNIQYF. CDR3 nucleotides: TGCGCCAGCAGCCAAGTCTCGACACCCAAAAACATTCAGTACTTC.

The chain recombines TRBV5-4 with TRBJ2-1, with 8 bases matching TRBD1. CDR1 SGHNT and CDR2 YYREEE come from the germline V gene (reference sequence). Trimming cost V 0 bases and J 8 bases; bases outside gene matches: 4. This CDR3 spans 14 amino acids. This CDR3 reads CASSLAQGDDEQFF. The DNA of the CDR3 is TGTGCCAGCAGCTTGGCACAGGGGGACGATGAGCAGTTCTTC. Full variable domain (outside the CDR3, taken from reference TRBV5-4 and TRBJ2-1): ETGVTQSPTHLIKTRGQQVTLRCSSQSGHNTVSWYQQALGQGPQFIFQYYREEENGRGNFPPRFSGLQFPNYSSELNVNALELDDSALYLCASSLAQGDDEQFFGPGTRLTVL.

There are a few counts of this clonotype. The DNA of the CDR3 is TGTGCCAGCAGCCAAGATCTTGGAGCGGGGGCTAGCACAGATACGCAGTATTTT. Its translation: CASSQDLGAGASTDTQYF. The chain uses TRBV14 and TRBJ2-3; 8 nucleotides line up with TRBD2. This CDR3 is built from 18 residues. V shed 0 bases and J 0 bases; nucleotides not matched to a gene: 8. Germline V CDR1 and CDR2: SGHDN, FVKESK.

This clonotype was seen a handful of times. The V call is TRBV3-1, the J call TRBJ2-3, with a weak D call TRBD1 (6 bases). This CDR3 region has 15 residues. Germline assignment: CDR1 LGHDT and CDR2 YNNKEL (reference sequence). V was clipped by 2 bases and J by 5 bases, with 14 bases between them. As DNA, the CDR3 is TGTGCCAGCAGCCAACCGGGACAAGTTGTAGATACGCAGTATTTT. Translating gives CASSQPGQVVDTQYF.

Turning to this clonotype: A much larger clone differs from this one at a single base, so this may be a read error. The chain carries TRBV29-1 and TRBJ2-5, with 13 bases fitting TRBD2. Germline assignment: CDR1 SQVTM and CDR2 ANQGSEA. The CDR3 is 19 amino acids. CDR3 protein: CSVEPPGLAGRGLEEPQYF. The CDR3, as DNA: TGCAGCGTTGAACCTCCGGGACTAGCGGGAAGGGGCCTGGAAGAGCCCCAGTACTTC.

The rearrangement joins TRBV4-1 to TRBJ1-5; the D gene is possibly TRBD1 (6 bases). V lost 0 bases and J 5 bases, leaving 17 bases between the germline ends. This CDR3 contains 17 residues. Germline V CDR1 and CDR2: MGHRA, YSYEKL. The DNA of the CDR3 is TGCGCCAGCAGCCAAGATCTTGCAGGGACAATTGATCAGCCCCAGCATTTT. Amino acids: CASSQDLAGTIDQPQHF.

This clonotype was found a few times. The chain has TRBV12-5 and TRBJ2-7; weak D call: TRBD1 (6 bases). Trimming cost V 3 bases and J 2 bases, with 20 bases left between them. The CDR3 contains 17 residues. Germline V gives CDR1 LGHNT, CDR2 FRNRAP. CDR3 residues: CASGFGLGQQITYEQYF. CDR3 nucleotide sequence: TGTGCTAGTGGTTTCGGCCTCGGACAGCAAATAACCTACGAGCAGTACTTC.

The chain uses TRBV4-2 and TRBJ2-3, with TRBD2 identical over 7 bases. The junction had 6 bases not matched to a gene; V was cut back by 4 bases and J by 5 bases. Looked up from germline, CDR1 is LGHNA and CDR2 is YNFKEQ. The CDR3 is 14 amino acids. Here the CDR3 DNA reads TGTGCCAGCAGCCGAAGCGGGACGGGAGATACGCAGTATTTT. Translated: CASSRSGTGDTQYF.

Worth noting for this clonotype: This clone may be a read error of a much larger clone one base away. The chain couples TRBV29-1 to TRBJ2-7; possible D gene TRBD1, 5 bases. The germline V gene encodes CDR1 SQVTM and CDR2 ANQGSEA. V dropped 4 bases and J dropped 5 bases, with 12 bases sitting between them. The CDR3 totals 12 residues. The CDR3 DNA is TGCAGCGTTGCGGACATCGGAGACGAGCAGTACTTC. It specifies CSVADIGDEQYF.

The table lists this clonotype with many counts. The V gene is TRBV24-1, the J gene TRBJ2-1; the D is unclear. V was cut by 1 base and J by 7 bases, with 7 bases left in between. The CDR3 has 13 amino acids. CDR1 KGHDR and CDR2 SFDVKD come from the germline V gene. CDR3 amino acids: CATSDFAGNEQFF. DNA for the CDR3: TGTGCCACCAGTGATTTTGCCGGGAATGAGCAGTTCTTC.

This chain joins TRBV3-1 and TRBJ1-2, with 9 bases fitting TRBD1. The CDR3 is 16 amino acids. V trimming: 4 bases; J trimming: 2 bases; junction bases outside the gene matches: 8. Germline V lookup: CDR1 LGHDT, CDR2 YNNKEL (reference sequence). Here the CDR3 DNA reads TGTGCCAGCAGCCCTCTCACAGGGGGCTGGAACTATGGCTACACCTTC. Its translation is CASSPLTGGWNYGYTF.

Concerning this clonotype itself: This may stem from a read error, because a much larger clone lies one nucleotide away. The conserved final phenylalanine or tryptophan is absent from the CDR3, which likely points to a read error. J is TRBJ1-1 and V is TRBV13, with D perhaps matching TRBD1 (6 bases). CDR1 PRHDT and CDR2 FYEKMQ come from the germline V gene (reference sequence). This CDR3 has 13 residues. Trimming stripped 8 bases from V and 4 bases from J, with 14 bases between. The CDR3 reads CASGLGTSTEAFI. Written as DNA, the CDR3 is TGTGCCAGCGGTCTGGGGACATCCACTGAAGCTTTCATT.

This clonotype was detected a few times. One end of the junction varies from germline; a read error may be responsible. V gene TRBV29-1 combines with J gene TRBJ2-1; tentative D call: TRBD2 (6 bases). The CDR3 spans 14 residues. Germline V gives CDR1 SQVTM, CDR2 ANQGSEA. CDR3 in amino acids: CSVEAGDSYNEQFF. Here the CDR3 DNA reads TGCAGCGTGGAAGCGGGCGACTCCTACAATGAGCAGTTCTTC.

J is TRBJ2-7 and V is TRBV4-3; 7 bases are shared with TRBD2. CDR1 is LGHNA and CDR2 is YSLEER in the germline V gene. Trimming cost V 7 bases and J 1 base; bases outside gene matches: 7. CDR3 length: 14 amino acids. In DNA, the CDR3 is TGCGCCAGCACCCCGGGACTACAGTCCTACGAGCAGTACTTC. Its translation: CASTPGLQSYEQYF.

On this clonotype itself: Since a much larger clone is just one base distant, this may be a read error. The V call is TRBV7-9, the J call TRBJ2-2; 9 bases line up with TRBD2. This CDR3 is 17 amino acids long. V was pared by 6 bases and J by 1 base, with 9 bases of the junction left unmatched. CDR1 SEHNR and CDR2 FQNEAQ come from the germline V gene (reference sequence). CDR3 in amino acids: CASSFRLAEMNTGELFF. The CDR3, as DNA: TGTGCCAGCAGTTTCCGACTAGCGGAAATGAACACCGGGGAGCTGTTTTTT.

This chain joins TRBV11-2 and TRBJ2-3; TRBD2 matches at 13 bases. The length of the CDR3 is 18 residues. V was pared by 0 bases and J by 4 bases, with 7 bases of the junction left unmatched. Germline V gives CDR1 SGHAT, CDR2 FQNNGV. The CDR3 region has the DNA TGTGCCAGCAGCTTAGAGGGCGGGACTAGCGGGACTTCAGATACGCAGTATTTT. This codes for CASSLEGGTSGTSDTQYF.

As regards this clonotype: This may be a read error, as it is one base from a much larger clone. Likely a read error: the CDR3 ends without its conserved phenylalanine or tryptophan. The rearrangement uses TRBV6-2 or TRBV6-3 and TRBJ2-3, with no clear D. Germline CDR1 MNHEY, CDR2 SVGEGT. This CDR3 is 15 amino acids long. Trimming took 2 bases from V and 2 from J, leaving 11 bases between them. In nucleotides, the CDR3 is TGTGCCAGCAGTTACACCACGGGCTTCACAGATACGCAGTATTCT. Encoded protein: CASSYTTGFTDTQYS.

This clonotype was seen a handful of times. The chain couples TRBV4-3 to TRBJ2-5; 7 nucleotides line up with TRBD2. Germline-derived CDR1 and CDR2 are LGHNA and YSLEER. The CDR3 contains 16 residues. Trimming removed 1 base from V and 5 bases from J; junction bases left unmatched: 10. CDR3 sequence reads: CASSQGYAGAAETQYF. The CDR3 DNA sequence: TGCGCCAGCAGCCAAGGGTATGCGGGAGCCGCGGAGACCCAGTACTTC.

V usage is TRBV27 and J usage is TRBJ2-3, with 7 bases fitting TRBD2. With 2 bases clipped from V and 2 bases from J, the junction kept 19 bases outside the gene matches. The CDR3 contains 20 residues. The germline V gene encodes CDR1 MNHEY and CDR2 SMNVEV (reference sequence). The CDR3 spells CASSLAGRDASGPTTDTQYF. CDR3 nucleotide sequence: TGTGCCAGCAGTTTAGCGGGGAGAGACGCTAGCGGACCCACCACAGATACGCAGTATTTT.

This clonotype was seen many times. This chain links TRBV4-3 with TRBJ2-5; the D gene is possibly TRBD2 (6 bases). V was cut by 0 bases and J by 4 bases, with 21 bases left in between. The CDR3 has 18 residues. The germline gives CDR1 LGHNA, CDR2 YSLEER. CDR3 region: CASSQDHAGGSVRETQYF. Written as DNA, the CDR3 is TGCGCCAGCAGCCAAGATCATGCCGGGGGTAGCGTCAGAGAGACCCAGTACTTC.

This clonotype has at least ten counts. This chain joins TRBV28 and TRBJ2-7; the D gene could be TRBD1 or TRBD2 (5 bases each). V was cut by 5 bases and J by 6 bases, with 20 bases left in between. The V gene's germline CDR1 is MDHEN and CDR2 SYDVKM. This CDR3 is 15 amino acids long. CDR3 nucleotides: TGTGCCAGCAGTGTGCCGGGACGCTTTGGGTCCGAGCAGTACTTC. Protein: CASSVPGRFGSEQYF.

This chain connects TRBV27 to TRBJ1-2, with 8 bases matching TRBD1. With V trimmed by 4 bases and J by 4 bases, 5 bases remained unmatched. CDR1 and CDR2 (germline): MNHEY, SMNVEV (reference sequence). This CDR3 has 14 amino acids. CDR3 sequence reads: CASSSQGAAYGYTF. CDR3 DNA sequence: TGTGCCAGCAGTTCGCAGGGGGCGGCCTATGGCTACACCTTC.

To note about this clonotype: The junction shows a germline mismatch at one end, possibly a read error. This rearrangement joins TRBV12-3 or TRBV12-4 to TRBJ2-2; D gene ambiguous. The CDR3 consists of 14 residues. CDR3 loop: CASTPGVNTRELFF. For the CDR3, the DNA is TGTGCCAGCACCCCCGGCGTGAACACCAGGGAGCTGTTTTTT.

This clonotype came up many times. The chain uses TRBV5-1 and TRBJ2-3, with 7 nucleotides matching TRBD1. The CDR3 loop spans 14 amino acids. Germline CDR1 SGHRS, CDR2 YFSETQ. Losses at the gene ends were 2 bases for V and 3 bases for J; bases not matched to a gene: 3. The CDR3: CASSLWDRTDTQYF. As DNA, the CDR3 is TGCGCCAGCAGCTTATGGGACAGAACAGATACGCAGTATTTT.

As to this clonotype: Germline and junction disagree at one end, which may indicate a read error. The chain couples TRBV5-5 to TRBJ2-1; the D gene is possibly TRBD2 (6 bases). Germline CDR1 SGHKS, CDR2 YYEKEE (reference sequence). The CDR3 sequence is 12 residues long. The CDR3 spells CASSLAGDEQIF. The CDR3 DNA reads TGTGCCAGCAGCTTGGCGGGGGATGAGCAGATCTTC.

As for this clonotype: A much larger clone lies a single base off, so this may be a read error. This chain joins TRBV6-5 and TRBJ2-3, with 9 bases that match TRBD1. V was pared by 11 bases and J by 6 bases, with 12 bases of the junction left unmatched. Germline CDR1 MNHEY, CDR2 SVGAGI. The CDR3 loop spans 14 amino acids. The CDR3 protein is CAGNRDRASDTQYF. The CDR3 DNA follows: TGTGCCGGCAATCGGGACAGGGCCTCTGATACGCAGTATTTT.

This clonotype has a handful of counts. The V and J genes are TRBV7-9 and TRBJ2-1, with a tentative D call TRBD2 (7 bases). The CDR3 consists of 14 residues. Deletions cut 5 bases from V and 2 bases from J, with 10 bases between. Germline V gene sequence: CDR1 SEHNR, CDR2 FQNEAQ (reference sequence). CDR3: CASSRGGPYNEQFF. In DNA form, the CDR3 reads TGTGCCAGCAGCAGGGGGGGCCCCTACAATGAGCAGTTCTTC.

The chain combines TRBV27 with TRBJ1-4, with D possibly being TRBD1 (5 bases). V shed 3 bases and J shed 7 bases, with 9 bases lying between them. CDR3 length: 13 amino acids. Germline-derived CDR1 and CDR2 are MNHEY and SMNVEV (reference sequence). The chain's CDR3 is CASSLWGGEKLFF. In nucleotides, the CDR3 is TGTGCCAGCAGTTTGTGGGGCGGTGAAAAACTGTTTTTT.

The chain is built from TRBV7-9 and TRBJ2-5, with 7 bases identical to TRBD2. The germline V gene encodes CDR1 SEHNR and CDR2 FQNEAQ (reference sequence). This CDR3 is 16 amino acids long. J gave up 2 bases and V 4 bases, and 10 bases lay outside the gene matches. CDR3: CASSSPLAVDQETQYF. The CDR3 coding sequence is TGTGCCAGCAGCTCCCCCCTAGCGGTTGATCAAGAGACCCAGTACTTC.

Points on this clonotype: Its ends do not fully match the called genes, so a read error is possible. The CDR3 DNA reads as TGTGCCAACAGCTTCCCGGGGGGGTACGAGCAGTACTTC. This translates into CANSFPGGYEQYF. The chain joins TRBV7-2 to TRBJ2-7; 8 nucleotides match TRBD2. The CDR3 is 13 amino acids. Per the germline V gene, CDR1 is SGHTA and CDR2 is FQGNSA.